This TCR beta chain was retrieved from a study of shared T cell receptors in the human thymus. Sequenced by immunoSEQ multiplex PCR; TCRdb stores in-frame clones only, minus some. The sample has 700,000 or so clones, over 75% seen once. CDR3 length equals 15 residues. V lost 5 bases to trimming and J lost 6 bases; unmatched junction nucleotides: 8. Germline CDR1 and CDR2: MNHNY and SVGAGI (reference sequence). A further study also used this sample, focusing on human thymus T cells. That report adds: Infants served as donors; they were healthy and Finnish and were having corrective surgery for congenital heart defects. Thymus pieces cut out during corrective heart surgery were the tissue that was used. Repertoires from thymus and blood appeared to show biased V and J gene usage. Related research reported highly overlapping thymic repertoires among unrelated individuals.

The source is a girl less than two years old with a congenital heart defect. The sample taken for sequencing was thymocytes. V and J are TRBV6-6 and TRBJ2-7; 12 positions agree with TRBD1. For the CDR3, the DNA is TGTGCCAGCAGTCTTCTCCGGGACAGGGGGCTCGAGCAGTACTTC. This sequence encodes CASSLLRDRGLEQYF.